This T cell receptor (beta chain) was sequenced for a study of identical twins. Template switching added a universal primer site, and cDNA bore unique molecular identifiers. TCRdb re-analysed the 5' RACE reads in MiXCR, keeping a single row per CDR3 protein. Altogether around 960,000 distinct CDR3 sequences are present, approximately 13% being singletons, with the ten largest covering 1.5% to 2%. Overall study findings and caveats: It was possible that invariant MAIT and iNKT cells partly confounded the zero-insertion analyses.

This clonotype was recorded a few times. Its target is unknown. CDR3 length: 13 residues. Germline values: CDR1 DFQATT, CDR2 SNEGSKA (reference sequence). Only healthy Caucasians were enrolled as donors. These data also formed part of another study, on yellow fever vaccine responses in identical twins.

This sequence was found in a woman between 18 and 29 years old in good health. What was sequenced was PBMCs. V gene TRBV20-1 combines with J gene TRBJ2-5, with 11 bases fitting TRBD2. The CDR3 spells CGVLAGGHETQYF. Written as DNA, the CDR3 is TGCGGAGTTCTAGCGGGAGGTCACGAGACCCAGTACTTC.